A single sample is the source of the 22 T cell receptor beta chains below, sequenced in a study of blood T cell repertoires in COVID-19. Measured with immunoSEQ multiplex PCR; TCRdb has only the in-frame clones, and not every one. This sample has approximately 85,000 clones; approximately 90% occur once, and the top ten carry 25% to 30%. Input material: peripheral blood. These receptors came from a man between 50 and 59 years old with active or convalescent COVID-19.

The chain has TRBV28 and TRBJ2-7; TRBD2 agrees at 10 bases. Germline CDR1 reads MDHEN; CDR2 reads SYDVKM. The J segment lost 5 bases and the V segment lost 5 bases, leaving 15 bases of the junction unmatched. The CDR3 is made up of 17 amino acids. This chain's CDR3 is CASSPYRASGRVDEQYF. In nucleotides, the CDR3 is TGTGCCAGCAGTCCCTACCGAGCTAGCGGGAGAGTCGACGAGCAGTACTTC.

The chain has TRBV5-1 and TRBJ2-2; D uncertain. The germline gives CDR1 SGHRS, CDR2 YFSETQ. The CDR3 is made up of 14 amino acids. The ends were cut back, 2 bases at V and 4 bases at J, with 9 bases in the middle. The CDR3 spells CASSFTQITGELFF. The CDR3 DNA follows: TGCGCCAGCAGCTTTACACAGATCACCGGGGAGCTGTTTTTT.

The chain couples TRBV19 to TRBJ2-2; possible D gene TRBD1, 6 bases. The V gene's germline CDR1 is LNHDA and CDR2 SQIVND (reference sequence). This CDR3 is built from 16 residues. V shed 3 bases and J shed 5 bases, with 16 bases lying between them. CDR3 DNA: TGTGCCAGTAGTATCGGGGCAGGGGTGTGGACCGGGGAGCTGTTTTTT. The encoded protein is CASSIGAGVWTGELFF. Using reference TRBV19 and TRBJ2-2 for the parts outside the CDR3, the full variable domain is DGGITQSPKYLFRKEGQNVTLSCEQNLNHDAMYWYRQDPGQGLRLIYYSQIVNDFQKGDIAEGYSVSREKKESFPLTVTSAQKNPTAFYLCASSIGAGVWTGELFFGEGSRLTVL.

The V call is TRBV5-5, the J call TRBJ2-2; D is possibly TRBD1 (5 bases). Trimming left V 4 bases short and J 0 bases short, with 7 bases between. CDR3 size: 14 residues. The germline V gene encodes CDR1 SGHKS and CDR2 YYEKEE (reference sequence). In DNA, the CDR3 is TGTGCCAGCAGCCAGACAGCGAACACCGGGGAGCTGTTTTTT. Translation gives CASSQTANTGELFF.

The chain combines TRBV10-1 with TRBJ2-7; 11 nucleotides line up with TRBD1. Per germline, CDR1 WNHNN and CDR2 SYGVQD (reference sequence). This CDR3 is built from 13 residues. With V trimmed by 8 bases and J by 6 bases, 6 bases remained unmatched. CDR3 in amino acids: CASRAGTGGEQYF. CDR3 DNA: TGCGCCAGCCGTGCCGGGACAGGGGGCGAGCAGTACTTC.

The chain uses TRBV3-1 (or the pseudogene TRBV3-2) and TRBJ2-1; 7 positions match TRBD1. CDR1 is LGHDT, CDR2 YNNKEL, per germline (reference sequence). V shed 0 bases and J 5 bases; nucleotides not matched to a gene: 4. The CDR3 is made up of 15 amino acids. This CDR3 is CASSQDWTGHNEQFF. In DNA, the CDR3 is TGTGCCAGCAGCCAAGATTGGACAGGCCACAATGAGCAGTTCTTC.

The chain joins TRBV5-8 to TRBJ1-1; 9 bases line up with TRBD1. CDR1 is SGHTS, CDR2 YDEGEE, per germline. With 6 bases clipped from V and 4 bases from J, the junction kept 16 bases outside the gene matches. This CDR3 has 17 residues. CDR3 sequence: CASTQPRGQGRLTEAFF. CDR3 sequence (DNA): TGTGCCAGCACGCAACCAAGGGGACAGGGACGTCTCACTGAAGCTTTCTTT.

This clone was picked up one time. The chain employs TRBV9 and TRBJ2-2, with 7 bases lining up with TRBD1. The CDR3 runs 22 residues. Looked up from germline, CDR1 is SGDLS and CDR2 is YYNGEE. The V segment lost 2 bases and the J segment 2 bases; nucleotides outside the gene matches: 24. The CDR3 loop is CASSVGFSVSGRGTSNTGELFF. CDR3 nucleotide sequence: TGTGCCAGCAGCGTTGGATTTTCGGTATCGGGCAGGGGGACATCTAACACCGGGGAGCTGTTTTTT.

The chain has TRBV7-2 and TRBJ1-4; D is perhaps TRBD1 (5 bases). The CDR3 has 14 residues. CDR1 SGHTA and CDR2 FQGNSA come from the germline V gene. Trimming removed 5 bases from V and 5 bases from J, with 12 bases in between. In DNA form, the CDR3 reads TGTGCCAGCAGCCCCTCCGGGGGGAATGAAAAACTGTTTTTT. Encoded protein: CASSPSGGNEKLFF.

The chain uses TRBV18 and TRBJ2-1; TRBD2 matches at 10 bases. The V gene end was trimmed by 4 bases and the J gene end by 5 bases; junction bases not matched to a gene: 11. The CDR3 length is 17 residues. The germline CDR1 and CDR2 sequences are KGHSH and LQKENI. The CDR3 sequence is CASSRRTGTSEHNEQFF. The CDR3 nucleotides are TGTGCCAGCTCACGTCGAACCGGGACTAGCGAACACAATGAGCAGTTCTTC.

The chain uses TRBV5-1 and TRBJ2-1; 12 bases agree with TRBD2. V shed 1 base and J 6 bases; nucleotides not matched to a gene: 17. This CDR3 contains 20 residues. Germline V gives CDR1 SGHRS, CDR2 YFSETQ. CDR3 residues: CASSLTWGLGSSGRANEQFF. For the CDR3, the DNA is TGCGCCAGCAGCTTGACTTGGGGCCTGGGTTCTAGCGGGAGGGCCAATGAGCAGTTCTTC.

The V call is TRBV6-5, the J call TRBJ2-5; possible D gene TRBD1, 7 bases. The CDR3 contains 15 residues. Trimming removed 2 bases at V and 5 bases at J, with 15 bases between. Germline CDR1 is MNHEY and CDR2 is SVGAGI. CDR3 residues: CASSYRDPGGETQYF. As DNA, the CDR3 is TGTGCCAGCAGTTACCGGGACCCAGGGGGGGAGACCCAGTACTTC.

The chain is built from TRBV6-1 and TRBJ1-2; a possible D gene is TRBD1 (5 bases). The CDR3 totals 13 residues. Trimming removed 1 base from V and 4 bases from J, with 7 bases in between. Germline CDR1 and CDR2: MNHNS and SASEGT. The CDR3 nucleotides are TGTGCCAGCAGTGAAGACAGGACCTATGGCTACACCTTC. Translated: CASSEDRTYGYTF.

The CDR3 region has the DNA TGTGCCAGCAGCCCCTCCCGGTCTCGTGGAGAGACCCAGTACTTC. This sequence encodes CASSPSRSRGETQYF. This chain joins TRBV11-2 and TRBJ2-5; the D is unclear. V dropped 5 bases and J dropped 4 bases, with 17 bases sitting between them. From germline, CDR1 is SGHAT and CDR2 FQNNGV. The CDR3 is 15 amino acids.

The V gene is TRBV7-9, the J gene TRBJ2-7; D is possibly TRBD1 (5 bases). This CDR3 contains 12 residues. Per germline, CDR1 SEHNR and CDR2 FQNEAQ (reference sequence). Deletions cut 5 bases from V and 4 bases from J, with 9 bases between. CDR3 protein: CASSPTGYEQYF. The CDR3 nucleotides read TGTGCCAGCAGCCCCACAGGTTACGAGCAGTACTTC.

The genes are TRBV28 and TRBJ2-3, with 12 nucleotides matching TRBD2. V shed 3 bases, J shed 4 bases, and the junction held 8 bases outside the gene matches. Germline V gene data show CDR1 as MDHEN and CDR2 as SYDVKM. The CDR3 spans 17 residues. CDR3 amino acids: CASSFRGLAGPSDTQYF. The CDR3 DNA follows: TGTGCCAGCAGTTTCCGGGGACTAGCGGGCCCCTCAGATACGCAGTATTTT.

The chain couples TRBV28 to TRBJ2-3; D may be TRBD1 (6 bases). Germline V gene sequence: CDR1 MDHEN, CDR2 SYDVKM. This CDR3 comprises 14 residues. Trimming removed 6 bases from V and 2 bases from J, with 12 bases in between. The CDR3 loop reads CASSNGQNTDTQYF. The CDR3 bases are TGTGCCAGCAGCAACGGACAGAACACAGATACGCAGTATTTT.

Many counts were recorded for this clone. CDR3 nucleotides: TGTGCCAGCAGCTTGGGCGGGGTTGCCTACGAGCAGTACTTC. This encodes CASSLGGVAYEQYF. The chain combines TRBV5-6 with TRBJ2-7; tentatively, D is TRBD2 (6 bases). This CDR3 comprises 14 residues. The V end lost 0 bases, the J end lost 2 bases, and 9 bases lay between the germline ends. CDR1 is SGHDT and CDR2 is YYEEEE in the germline V gene.

The count of this clone is one. This chain connects TRBV19 to TRBJ2-5; 8 bases map to TRBD1. V lost 2 bases and J lost 4; bases outside the gene matches: 6. The CDR3 has 15 residues. Germline-derived CDR1 and CDR2 are LNHDA and SQIVND (reference sequence). CDR3 in DNA: TGTGCCAGTAGTATAAGACAGGGGATTCGAGAGACCCAGTACTTC. Translation gives CASSIRQGIRETQYF.

V gene TRBV20-1 combines with J gene TRBJ1-5; D is possibly TRBD1 (6 bases). V dropped 3 bases and J dropped 4 bases, with 16 bases sitting between them. The CDR3 covers 15 residues. Germline loops: CDR1 DFQATT, CDR2 SNEGSKA (reference sequence). This CDR3 is CSASRSTGGNQPQHF. The DNA for the CDR3 is TGCAGTGCTAGTCGTTCGACAGGAGGTAATCAGCCCCAGCATTTT.

This clone was seen only once. The chain couples TRBV12-2 to TRBJ1-1; the D segment call TRBD1 is taken from the table without a DNA check. TRBV12-2 is a pseudogene. The CDR3 consists of 14 residues. The CDR3 protein is CASRLAAEQGGTFF. The CDR3 region has the DNA TGTGCAAGTCGCTTAGCGGCGGAACAGGGGGGAACTTTCTTT.

CDR3 loop: CASSLGPGGTYEQYF. In nucleotides, the CDR3 is TGCGCCAGCAGCCTCGGGCCGGGGGGGACCTACGAGCAGTACTTC. This rearrangement joins TRBV5-1 to TRBJ2-7; 8 bases align to TRBD2. This CDR3 has 15 amino acids. J lost 2 bases, V lost 4 bases, and 8 bases had no gene match. Germline V gene sequence: CDR1 SGHRS, CDR2 YFSETQ. Supplemented by reference TRBV5-1 and TRBJ2-7, the full variable domain reads KAGVTQTPRYLIKTRGQQVTLSCSPISGHRSVSWYQQTPGQGLQFLFEYFSETQRNKGNFPGRFSGRQFSNSRSEMNVSTLELGDSALYLCASSLGPGGTYEQYFGPGTRLTVT.